These 5 T cell receptor beta chains originate from one sample sequenced in a study of blood T cell repertoires in COVID-19. TCRdb keeps only in-frame clones here, not all; method: immunoSEQ multiplex PCR. The sample yields roughly 150,000 clones, roughly 86% seen once. Sequenced sample: peripheral blood. These receptors all come from a human donor with acute or convalescent COVID-19. The donor label of this sample is uncertain.

This rearrangement joins TRBV29-1 to TRBJ2-1; 10 nucleotides agree with TRBD2. This CDR3 is 16 amino acids long. J was trimmed by 2 bases and V by 3 bases; bases with no gene match: 7. The germline CDR1 and CDR2 sequences are SQVTM and ANQGSEA. The CDR3 DNA reads TGCAGCGTTGACGATCTAGCGGGGGAAACCTACAATGAGCAGTTCTTC. This codes for CSVDDLAGETYNEQFF.

V is TRBV5-6 and J is TRBJ2-7; D is perhaps TRBD1 (5 bases). The V end was cut by 2 bases, the J end by 4 bases, with 13 bases between. The CDR3 contains 14 residues. Germline CDR1 is SGHDT and CDR2 is YYEEEE. The CDR3 is CASSFEAGYYEQYF. The DNA of the CDR3 is TGTGCCAGCAGCTTTGAGGCAGGGTATTACGAGCAGTACTTC. Supplemented by reference TRBV5-6 and TRBJ2-7, the full variable domain reads DAGVTQSPTHLIKTRGQQVTLRCSPKSGHDTVSWYQQALGQGPQFIFQYYEEEERQRGNFPDRFSGHQFPNYSSELNVNALLLGDSALYLCASSFEAGYYEQYFGPGTRLTVT.

This clone has a single count. The chain couples TRBV5-1 to TRBJ2-2; 9 bases are a match to TRBD1. CDR3 size: 19 residues. CDR1 is SGHRS, CDR2 YFSETQ, per germline. V lost 4 bases to trimming and J lost 3 bases; unmatched junction nucleotides: 16. The CDR3 nucleotides are TGCGCCAGCAGCCGGGAAGGCCCGGGACAGGGATGGTACACCGGGGAGCTGTTTTTT. Amino acids: CASSREGPGQGWYTGELFF.

V and J are TRBV6-6 and TRBJ1-3; TRBD1 might be the D (6 bases). Between the trimmed V and J ends, which lost 8 bases and 0 bases, there was a span of 14 bases. CDR3 length: 15 residues. Germline CDR1 is MNHNY and CDR2 is SVGAGI (reference sequence). CDR3 residues: CASPPGGGSGNTIYF. CDR3 in DNA: TGTGCCAGCCCCCCGGGAGGGGGCTCTGGAAACACCATATATTTT.

V gene TRBV19 combines with J gene TRBJ2-3; a possible D gene is TRBD2 (7 bases). The V end lost 7 bases, the J end lost 6 bases, and 14 bases lay between the germline ends. This CDR3 has 13 amino acids. Germline V gene lookup returns CDR1 LNHDA and CDR2 SQIVND (reference sequence). The chain's CDR3 is CASNPGGPDTQYF. CDR3 bases: TGTGCCAGTAACCCGGGGGGCCCCGATACGCAGTATTTT.